The clone carrying this T cell receptor beta chain has only a few counts. Its target is unknown. Trimming stripped 0 bases from V and 2 bases from J, with 14 bases between. This CDR3 spans 16 amino acids. Germline CDR1 is SGHRS and CDR2 is YFSETQ. The data stem from a study of T cell responses to AZD1222 COVID-19 vaccine. TCRdb's table, derived via immunoSEQ multiplex PCR, lists solely in-frame clones and lacks some. The table includes 90,000 to 150,000 clones, 75% to 90% detected once. Study results and caveats: Recipients of AZD1222 seropositive at baseline numbered only 5 or 6. Reportedly, close to half of spike-specific TCRs are directed against unmutated variant regions. Receipt of two AZD1222 doses was followed by a rise in Spike-specific TCR breadth and depth. Donor demographics were predominantly white British with a female majority; clonal diversity may be underestimated.

The chain recombines TRBV5-1 with TRBJ1-2; maybe TRBD1 (5 bases). The source was peripheral blood, collected 28 days after the second AZD1222 dose. The receptor's source is an adult who received the AZD1222 COVID-19 vaccine. CDR3 sequence (DNA): TGCGCCAGCAGCTTGGCCTTGTCCCGGGACAACTATGGCTACACCTTC. Translating gives CASSLALSRDNYGYTF.